Presented here are 26 T cell receptor beta chains from one specimen sequenced in a study of OX40 agonist ivuxolimab in advanced cancers. Clones were sequenced by immunoSEQ multiplex PCR, and TCRdb holds only the in-frame ones, with some missing. The sample shows tens of thousands of clones, around 89% of them seen only once. Sequenced here: CD4+ or CD8+ T cells sorted from blood, sampled in a trial of the OX40 agonist ivuxolimab. The receptors stem from an adult with an advanced solid tumor such as melanoma, head and neck, liver or kidney cancer.

The chain joins TRBV18 to TRBJ1-2, with TRBD1 as a possible D gene (5 bases). This CDR3 region has 15 residues. The V gene's germline CDR1 is KGHSH and CDR2 LQKENI. V dropped 2 bases and J dropped 0 bases, with 10 bases sitting between them. In DNA form, the CDR3 reads TGTGCCAGCTCACCAACGGCAGGGACTAACTATGGCTACACCTTC. Its protein is CASSPTAGTNYGYTF.

This clone is a singleton in its sample. The chain links TRBV5-1 to TRBJ2-2; 9 positions agree with TRBD2. J was trimmed by 1 base and V by 0 bases; bases with no gene match: 4. The CDR3 is 17 amino acids. The germline V gene encodes CDR1 SGHRS and CDR2 YFSETQ. Here the CDR3 reads CASSLGVAGVNTGELFF. The DNA of the CDR3 is TGCGCCAGCAGCTTGGGAGTAGCGGGGGTGAACACCGGGGAGCTGTTTTTT. The full variable domain, with the rest looked up from reference TRBV5-1 and TRBJ2-2, is KAGVTQTPRYLIKTRGQQVTLSCSPISGHRSVSWYQQTPGQGLQFLFEYFSETQRNKGNFPGRFSGRQFSNSRSEMNVSTLELGDSALYLCASSLGVAGVNTGELFFGEGSRLTVL.

The rearrangement uses TRBV5-4 and TRBJ2-1; weak D call: TRBD2 (5 bases). V gave up 1 base and J gave up 0 bases, with 11 bases separating them. Germline V gene sequence: CDR1 SGHNT, CDR2 YYREEE (reference sequence). The CDR3 runs 16 residues. CDR3 sequence (DNA): TGTGCCAGCAGCTTGTCCCCGCGGGTCTCCTACAATGAGCAGTTCTTC. The encoded protein is CASSLSPRVSYNEQFF.

The rearrangement uses TRBV7-8 and TRBJ2-3; 10 nucleotides align to TRBD2. The CDR3 totals 18 residues. Germline-derived CDR1 and CDR2 are SGHVS and FQNEAQ. The ends lost 2 bases at V and 4 bases at J; junction bases unmatched: 12. CDR3 in DNA: TGTGCCAGCAGCTTACGCACTTCTAGCGGGAGTAGGCCAGATACGCAGTATTTT. This encodes CASSLRTSSGSRPDTQYF.

CDR3 loop: CASKLGLGVLDEDTEAFF. The CDR3, as DNA: TGCGCCAGCAAACTTGGGCTGGGGGTTCTGGATGAAGACACTGAAGCTTTCTTT. The chain couples TRBV5-1 to TRBJ1-1; D might be TRBD1 (5 bases). The CDR3 runs 18 residues. Deletions cut 6 bases from V and 3 bases from J, with 27 bases between. Per the germline V gene, CDR1 is SGHRS and CDR2 is YFSETQ.

The CDR3 bases are TGTGCCAGCAAGGGACGAGGAGAGACCCAGTACTTC. It is translated as CASKGRGETQYF. This sequence joins TRBV2 and TRBJ2-5; D may correspond to TRBD1 or TRBD2 (5 bases each). Deletions cut 7 bases from V and 4 bases from J, with 10 bases between. Germline CDR1 SNHLY, CDR2 FYNNEI. This CDR3 is built from 12 residues.

The rearrangement uses TRBV7-2 and TRBJ2-3, with no clear D. V shed 2 bases and J shed 3 bases, with 6 bases lying between them. Germline V gene data show CDR1 as SGHTA and CDR2 as FQGNSA. The CDR3 is 13 residues long. In nucleotides, the CDR3 is TGTGCCAGCAGCTTAAAGGTGACAGATACGCAGTATTTT. It translates to CASSLKVTDTQYF.

The chain couples TRBV7-9 to TRBJ2-3; 12 bases agree with TRBD2. Germline loops: CDR1 SEHNR, CDR2 FQNEAQ (reference sequence). The J segment lost 11 bases and the V segment lost 0 bases, leaving 9 bases of the junction unmatched. CDR3 length equals 16 residues. This CDR3 reads CASSLAGTSGLYMQYF. CDR3 nucleotides: TGTGCCAGCAGCTTAGCCGGGACTAGCGGGCTTTATATGCAGTATTTT.

The CDR3 DNA is TGTGCCTGGAGTGTAGGGGGGGACAGCTATGGCTACACCTTC. This sequence encodes CAWSVGGDSYGYTF. The V call is TRBV30, the J call TRBJ1-2, with 7 bases that match TRBD1. V gave up 0 bases and J gave up 4 bases; unmatched junction bases: 5. This CDR3 is built from 14 residues. Germline values: CDR1 GTSNPN, CDR2 SVGIG (reference sequence).

CDR3 DNA sequence: TGTGCCACTTCGGGACATATGTCTCAAGAGACCCAGTACTTC. Translation gives CATSGHMSQETQYF. The V gene is TRBV6-6, the J gene TRBJ2-5; perhaps TRBD1 as D (6 bases). The V end was cut by 10 bases, the J end by 2 bases, with 17 bases between. The CDR3 is 14 amino acids. The germline V gene has CDR1 MNHNY and CDR2 SVGAGI (reference sequence).

V usage is TRBV5-1 and J usage is TRBJ1-1, with 7 bases matching TRBD1. The V gene's germline CDR1 is SGHRS and CDR2 YFSETQ. Trimming cost V 2 bases and J 11 bases; bases outside gene matches: 6. The CDR3 totals 12 residues. CDR3 sequence reads: CASSFEQGRAFF. As DNA, the CDR3 is TGCGCCAGCAGCTTCGAACAGGGGAGGGCTTTCTTT.

In this sample, this clone turned up once. The genes are TRBV5-1 and TRBJ1-1; tentative D call: TRBD1 (5 bases). Between the trimmed V and J ends, which lost 0 bases and 3 bases, there was a span of 6 bases. Per the germline V gene, CDR1 is SGHRS and CDR2 is YFSETQ. The CDR3 totals 13 residues. The CDR3 sequence: CASSLAGYTEAFF. CDR3 sequence (DNA): TGCGCCAGCAGCTTGGCAGGGTACACTGAAGCTTTCTTT.

V is TRBV19 and J is TRBJ2-3, with TRBD1 identical over 8 bases. Germline V gives CDR1 LNHDA, CDR2 SQIVND (reference sequence). This CDR3 region has 14 residues. With V trimmed by 4 bases and J by 1 base, 1 base remained unmatched. CDR3 nucleotides: TGTGCCAGTAGTACGACAGGGGGCACAGATACGCAGTATTTT. Translating it yields CASSTTGGTDTQYF. Supplemented by reference TRBV19 and TRBJ2-3, the full variable domain reads DGGITQSPKYLFRKEGQNVTLSCEQNLNHDAMYWYRQDPGQGLRLIYYSQIVNDFQKGDIAEGYSVSREKKESFPLTVTSAQKNPTAFYLCASSTTGGTDTQYFGPGTRLTVL.

The V gene is TRBV30, the J gene TRBJ1-4; D unclear. CDR3 length: 14 residues. CDR1 GTSNPN and CDR2 SVGIG come from the germline V gene (reference sequence). V was clipped by 4 bases and J by 3 bases, with 12 bases between them. The CDR3 region has the DNA TGTGCCTGGACGGAAGGAAACCCTAATGAAAAACTGTTTTTT. As protein: CAWTEGNPNEKLFF.

V usage is TRBV25-1 and J usage is TRBJ1-1; a weak D match, TRBD1 (5 bases). V lost 1 base, J lost 0 bases, and 15 bases lay in between. Germline loops: CDR1 MGHDK, CDR2 SYGVNS. The CDR3 runs 17 residues. The CDR3 DNA is TGTGCCAGCAGTGAATCGCCAGGGCAAGGCATGAACACTGAAGCTTTCTTT. Translation: CASSESPGQGMNTEAFF.

This clone is a singleton in its sample. The J gene is TRBJ2-2, the V gene TRBV7-9, with D uncertain. The CDR3 totals 18 residues. V dropped 2 bases and J dropped 0 bases, with 16 bases sitting between them. Germline lookup yields CDR1 SEHNR and CDR2 FQNEAQ (reference sequence). The CDR3 protein is CASSLSWARRANTGELFF. CDR3 DNA: TGTGCCAGCAGCTTATCCTGGGCCCGACGGGCGAACACCGGGGAGCTGTTTTTT.

This clone was observed a few times. The V call is TRBV11-2, the J call TRBJ2-7; no reliable D call. V was pared by 5 bases and J by 3 bases, with 5 bases between. From germline, CDR1 is SGHAT and CDR2 FQNNGV. This CDR3 has 11 residues. CDR3 loop: CASSPLYEQYF. In DNA form, the CDR3 reads TGTGCCAGCAGCCCCCTCTACGAGCAGTACTTC.

This clone was counted only a few times. V usage is TRBV9 and J usage is TRBJ2-2; D might be TRBD1 (5 bases). The CDR3 runs to 14 residues. V lost 3 bases and J 6 bases, leaving 12 bases between the germline ends. CDR1 and CDR2 from the germline V gene are SGDLS and YYNGEE. The CDR3 spells CASSAEQGAGELFF. In DNA, the CDR3 is TGTGCCAGCAGCGCAGAGCAGGGTGCCGGGGAGCTGTTTTTT.

The chain carries TRBV19 and TRBJ1-4, with 10 bases matching TRBD1. V was clipped by 5 bases and J by 6 bases; unmatched bases: 3. The CDR3 is 14 amino acids. Germline V gene data show CDR1 as LNHDA and CDR2 as SQIVND (reference sequence). Written as DNA, the CDR3 is TGTGCCAGTAGTTTAGGACAGGGGGATGAAAAACTGTTTTTT. Translated, it gives CASSLGQGDEKLFF.

The J gene is TRBJ2-5, the V gene TRBV4-3; D unclear. The CDR3 has 14 residues. V was clipped by 2 bases and J by 2 bases, with 9 bases between them. Germline V lookup: CDR1 LGHNA, CDR2 YSLEER. CDR3 sequence: CASSQTPGQETQYF. CDR3 nucleotides: TGCGCCAGCAGCCAAACTCCCGGACAAGAGACCCAGTACTTC.

This clone was seen only once. CDR3 bases: TGTGCCAGCAGCCAAGATGCGGACATTCAGTACTTC. Translated: CASSQDADIQYF. V usage is TRBV14 and J usage is TRBJ2-4; D is uncertain. V shed 0 bases and J shed 8 bases, with 5 bases lying between them. This CDR3 contains 12 residues. Germline V CDR1 and CDR2: SGHDN, FVKESK.

Concerning this clone itself: Additional DNA sequences in this sample encode the identical CDR3. The gene calls are TRBV5-4 and TRBJ1-6; 9 nucleotides line up with TRBD1. Germline CDR1 SGHNT, CDR2 YYREEE (reference sequence). There are 14 residues in the CDR3. The J segment lost 5 bases and the V segment lost 4 bases, leaving 1 base of the junction unmatched. In nucleotides, the CDR3 is TGTGCCAGCAGCCGGACAGGGGATAATTCACCCCTCCACTTT. Protein sequence: CASSRTGDNSPLHF.

V gene TRBV11-2 combines with J gene TRBJ1-2; tentative D call: TRBD1 (6 bases). Trimming removed 4 bases from V and 5 bases from J, with 17 bases in between. CDR3 length equals 15 residues. Per germline, CDR1 SGHAT and CDR2 FQNNGV. CDR3 bases: TGTGCCAGCAGCTCCGGAGGGGGGGCCCTTTATGGCTACACCTTC. It is translated as CASSSGGGALYGYTF.

The chain is built from TRBV19 and TRBJ1-5; the match to TRBD1 covers 7 bases. Trimming removed 3 bases from V and 7 bases from J; junction bases left unmatched: 9. This CDR3 is built from 15 residues. The germline V gene has CDR1 LNHDA and CDR2 SQIVND (reference sequence). As DNA, the CDR3 is TGTGCCAGTAGTATTCTAGAGGGGGCTCAACAGCCCCAGCATTTT. Amino acids: CASSILEGAQQPQHF. Full variable domain (rest looked up from reference TRBV19 and TRBJ1-5): DGGITQSPKYLFRKEGQNVTLSCEQNLNHDAMYWYRQDPGQGLRLIYYSQIVNDFQKGDIAEGYSVSREKKESFPLTVTSAQKNPTAFYLCASSILEGAQQPQHFGDGTRLSIL.

The chain is built from TRBV11-2 and TRBJ2-7; D not resolved. Trimming shortened V by 5 bases and J by 2 bases, and 10 bases separated the two germline ends. The CDR3 spans 13 residues. Germline CDR1 is SGHAT and CDR2 is FQNNGV. The DNA for the CDR3 is TGTGCCAGCAGCCCCCCCGGAACCTACGAGCAGTACTTC. Translated: CASSPPGTYEQYF.

The genes are TRBV5-1 and TRBJ2-1; 9 bases fit TRBD1. This CDR3 is 14 amino acids long. The J segment lost 6 bases and the V segment lost 5 bases, leaving 6 bases of the junction unmatched. Looked up from germline, CDR1 is SGHRS and CDR2 is YFSETQ. CDR3 loop: CASRPGQGSNEQFF. As DNA, the CDR3 is TGCGCCAGCAGACCGGGACAGGGATCCAATGAGCAGTTCTTC.